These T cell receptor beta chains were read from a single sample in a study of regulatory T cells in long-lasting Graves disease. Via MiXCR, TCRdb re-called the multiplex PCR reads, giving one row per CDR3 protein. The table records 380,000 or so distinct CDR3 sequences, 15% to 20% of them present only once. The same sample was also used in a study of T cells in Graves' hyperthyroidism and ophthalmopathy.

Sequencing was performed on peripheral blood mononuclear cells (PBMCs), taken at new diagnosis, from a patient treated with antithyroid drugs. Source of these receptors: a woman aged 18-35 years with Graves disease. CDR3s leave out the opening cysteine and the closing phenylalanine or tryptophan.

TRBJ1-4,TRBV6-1,ASSETGGGEKLF
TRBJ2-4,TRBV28,ASSPRGGLENIQY
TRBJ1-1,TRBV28,ASSLRTNTEAF
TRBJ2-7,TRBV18,ASSPPPGSSYEQY
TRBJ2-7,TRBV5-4,ASSSTGGTYEQY
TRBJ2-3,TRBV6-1,ASSPAPSTDTQY
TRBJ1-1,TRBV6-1,ASTPSRGQGMTEAF
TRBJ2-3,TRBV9,ASSERGAPTDTQY
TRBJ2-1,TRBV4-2,ASSLVPGWNEQF
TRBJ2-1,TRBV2,ASSMARSYNEQF
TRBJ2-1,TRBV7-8,ASSWGQGNVVEQF
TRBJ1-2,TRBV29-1,SVSGPNYGYT